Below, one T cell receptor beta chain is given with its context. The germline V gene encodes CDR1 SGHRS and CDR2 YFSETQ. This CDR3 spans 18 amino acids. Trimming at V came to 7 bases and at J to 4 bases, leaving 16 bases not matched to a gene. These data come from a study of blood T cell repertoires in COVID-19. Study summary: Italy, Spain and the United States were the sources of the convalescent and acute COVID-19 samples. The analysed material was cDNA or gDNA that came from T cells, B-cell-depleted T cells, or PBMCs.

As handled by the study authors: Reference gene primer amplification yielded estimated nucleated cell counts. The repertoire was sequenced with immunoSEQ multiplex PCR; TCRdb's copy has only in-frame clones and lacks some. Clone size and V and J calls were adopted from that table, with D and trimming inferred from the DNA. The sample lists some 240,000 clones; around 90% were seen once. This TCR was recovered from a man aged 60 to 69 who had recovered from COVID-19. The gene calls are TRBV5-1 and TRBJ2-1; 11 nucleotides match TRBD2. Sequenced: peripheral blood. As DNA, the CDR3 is TGCGCCAGCTCCTATCTCGACTCTAGCGGGGGGAATTACAATGAGCAGTTCTTC. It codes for CASSYLDSSGGNYNEQFF.